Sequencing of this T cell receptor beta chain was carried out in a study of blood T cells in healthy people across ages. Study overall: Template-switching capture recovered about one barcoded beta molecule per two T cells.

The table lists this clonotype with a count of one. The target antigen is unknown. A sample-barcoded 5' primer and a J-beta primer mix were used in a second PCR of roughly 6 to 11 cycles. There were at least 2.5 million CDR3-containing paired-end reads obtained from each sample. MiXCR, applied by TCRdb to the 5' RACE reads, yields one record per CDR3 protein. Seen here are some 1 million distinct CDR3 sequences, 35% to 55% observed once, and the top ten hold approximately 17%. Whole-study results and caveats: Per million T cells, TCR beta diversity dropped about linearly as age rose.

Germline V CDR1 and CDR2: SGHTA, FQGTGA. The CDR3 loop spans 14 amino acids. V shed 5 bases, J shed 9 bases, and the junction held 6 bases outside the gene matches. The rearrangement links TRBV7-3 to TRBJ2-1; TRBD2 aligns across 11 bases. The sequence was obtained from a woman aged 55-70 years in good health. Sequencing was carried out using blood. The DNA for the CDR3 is TGTGCCAGCAGCGTGACTAGCGGGGTCGCTGAGCAGTTCTTC. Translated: CASSVTSGVAEQFF. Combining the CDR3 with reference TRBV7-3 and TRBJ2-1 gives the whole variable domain GAGVSQTPSNKVTEKGKYVELRCDPISGHTALYWYRQSLGQGPEFLIYFQGTGAADDSGLPNDRFFAVRPEGSVSTLKIQRTERGDSAVYLCASSVTSGVAEQFFGPGTRLTVL.